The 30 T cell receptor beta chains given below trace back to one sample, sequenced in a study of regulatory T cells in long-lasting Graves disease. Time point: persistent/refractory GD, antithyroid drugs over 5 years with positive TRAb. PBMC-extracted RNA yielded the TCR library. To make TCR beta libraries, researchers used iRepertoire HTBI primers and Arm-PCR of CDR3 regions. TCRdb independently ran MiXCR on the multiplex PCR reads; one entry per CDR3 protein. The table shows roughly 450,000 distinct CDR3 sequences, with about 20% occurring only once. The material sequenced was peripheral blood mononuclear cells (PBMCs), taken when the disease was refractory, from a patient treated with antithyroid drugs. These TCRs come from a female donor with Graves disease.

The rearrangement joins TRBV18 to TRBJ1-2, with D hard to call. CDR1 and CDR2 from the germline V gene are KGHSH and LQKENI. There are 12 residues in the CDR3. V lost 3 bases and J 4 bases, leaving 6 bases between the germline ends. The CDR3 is CASSPEVYGYTF. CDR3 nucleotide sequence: TGTGCCAGCTCACCTGAGGTCTATGGCTACACCTTC. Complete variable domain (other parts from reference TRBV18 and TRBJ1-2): NAGVMQNPRHLVRRRGQEARLRCSPMKGHSHVYWYRQLPEEGLKFMVYLQKENIIDESGMPKERFSAEFPKEGPSILRIQQVVRGDSAAYFCASSPEVYGYTFGSGTRLTVV.

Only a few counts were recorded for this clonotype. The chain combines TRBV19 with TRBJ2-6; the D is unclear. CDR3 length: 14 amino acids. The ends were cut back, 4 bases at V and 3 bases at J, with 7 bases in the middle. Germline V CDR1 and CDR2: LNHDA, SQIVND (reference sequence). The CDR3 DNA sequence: TGTGCCAGTAGTAGTGTGTTTGGGGCCAACGTCCTGACTTTC. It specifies CASSSVFGANVLTF.

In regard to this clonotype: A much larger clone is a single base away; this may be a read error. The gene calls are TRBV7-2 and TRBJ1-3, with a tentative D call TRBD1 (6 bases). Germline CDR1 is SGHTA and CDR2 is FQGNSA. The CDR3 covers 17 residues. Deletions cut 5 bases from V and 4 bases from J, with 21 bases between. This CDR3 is CASSLRLGAAGGNTIYF. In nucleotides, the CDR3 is TGTGCCAGCAGCCTCCGCCTGGGGGCAGCGGGGGGAAACACCATATATTTT.

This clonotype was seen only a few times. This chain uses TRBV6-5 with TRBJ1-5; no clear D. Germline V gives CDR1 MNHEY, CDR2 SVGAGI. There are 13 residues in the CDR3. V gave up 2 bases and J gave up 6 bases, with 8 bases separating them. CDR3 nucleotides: TGTGCCAGCAGTTACCGGCTCTTTCAGCCCCAGCATTTT. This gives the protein CASSYRLFQPQHF.

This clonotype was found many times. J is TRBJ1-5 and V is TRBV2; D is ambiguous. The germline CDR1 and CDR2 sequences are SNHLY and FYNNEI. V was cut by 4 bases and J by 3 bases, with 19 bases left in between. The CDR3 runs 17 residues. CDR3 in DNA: TGTGCCAGCAGTGGAATCTTAGGCAGGATCGCCAATCAGCCCCAGCATTTT. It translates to CASSGILGRIANQPQHF. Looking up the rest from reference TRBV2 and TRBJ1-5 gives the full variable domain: EPEVTQTPSHQVTQMGQEVILRCVPISNHLYFYWYRQILGQKVEFLVSFYNNEISEKSEIFDDQFSVERPDGSNFTLKIRSTKLEDSAMYFCASSGILGRIANQPQHFGDGTRLSIL.

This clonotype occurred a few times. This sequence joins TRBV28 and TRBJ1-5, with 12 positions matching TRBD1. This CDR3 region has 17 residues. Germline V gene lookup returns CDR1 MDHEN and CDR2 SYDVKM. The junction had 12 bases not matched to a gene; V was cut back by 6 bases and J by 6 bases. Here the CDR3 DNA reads TGTGCCAGCAGCCTGGGACAGGGGGCGCGAACGGCTCAGCCCCAGCATTTT. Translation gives CASSLGQGARTAQPQHF.

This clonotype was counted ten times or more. CDR3: CASSFSTGAGIGEQYF. The CDR3, as DNA: TGTGCCAGCAGCTTTTCGACTGGAGCGGGAATCGGCGAGCAGTACTTC. The genes are TRBV12-3 or TRBV12-4 and TRBJ2-7, with 7 positions matching TRBD2. Unmatched junction bases numbered 17, after V lost 6 bases and J lost 6 bases. CDR3 length: 16 residues.

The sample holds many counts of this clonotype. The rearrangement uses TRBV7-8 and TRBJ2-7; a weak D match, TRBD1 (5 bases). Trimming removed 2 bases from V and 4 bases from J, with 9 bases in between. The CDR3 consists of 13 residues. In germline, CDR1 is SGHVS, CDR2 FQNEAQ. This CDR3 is CASSLLGAYEQYF. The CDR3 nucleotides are TGTGCCAGCAGCTTACTTGGGGCTTACGAGCAGTACTTC.

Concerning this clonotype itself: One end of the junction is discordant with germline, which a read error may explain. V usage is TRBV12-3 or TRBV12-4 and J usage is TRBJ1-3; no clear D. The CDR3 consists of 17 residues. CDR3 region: CASSKHSSPLSRNTIYF. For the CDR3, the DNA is TGTGCCAGCAGCAAACACAGTTCACCTCTCTCTAGAAACACCATATATTTT.

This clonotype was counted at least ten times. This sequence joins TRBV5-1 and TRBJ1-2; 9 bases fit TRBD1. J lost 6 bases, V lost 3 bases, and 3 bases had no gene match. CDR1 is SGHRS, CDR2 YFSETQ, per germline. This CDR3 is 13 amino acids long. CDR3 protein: CASSSGQGHGYTF. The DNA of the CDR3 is TGCGCCAGCAGCTCGGGACAGGGCCATGGCTACACCTTC.

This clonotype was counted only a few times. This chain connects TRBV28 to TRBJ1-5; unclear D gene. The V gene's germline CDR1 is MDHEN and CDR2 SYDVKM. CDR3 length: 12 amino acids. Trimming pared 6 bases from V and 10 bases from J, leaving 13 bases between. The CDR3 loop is CASRVGSSPQHF. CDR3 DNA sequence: TGTGCCAGCAGGGTAGGGTCATCTCCCCAGCATTTT.

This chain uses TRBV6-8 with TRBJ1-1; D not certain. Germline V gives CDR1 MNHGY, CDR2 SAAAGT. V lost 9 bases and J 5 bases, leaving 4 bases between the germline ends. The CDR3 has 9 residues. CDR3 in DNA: TGTGCCAGTCGGACTGAAGCTTTCTTT. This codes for CASRTEAFF.

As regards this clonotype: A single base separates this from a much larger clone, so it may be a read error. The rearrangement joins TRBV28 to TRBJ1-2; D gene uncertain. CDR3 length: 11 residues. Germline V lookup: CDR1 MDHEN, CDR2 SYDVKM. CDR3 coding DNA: TGTACCAGCAGTTTCTGGGGTGGCTACACCTTC. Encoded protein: CTSSFWGGYTF.

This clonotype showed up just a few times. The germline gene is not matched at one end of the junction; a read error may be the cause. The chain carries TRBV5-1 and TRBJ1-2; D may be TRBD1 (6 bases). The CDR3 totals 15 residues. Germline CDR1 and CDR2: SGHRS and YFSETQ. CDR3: CASNLVGQPNYGYTF. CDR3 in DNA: TGCGCCAGCAACTTGGTTGGACAGCCGAACTATGGCTACACCTTC.

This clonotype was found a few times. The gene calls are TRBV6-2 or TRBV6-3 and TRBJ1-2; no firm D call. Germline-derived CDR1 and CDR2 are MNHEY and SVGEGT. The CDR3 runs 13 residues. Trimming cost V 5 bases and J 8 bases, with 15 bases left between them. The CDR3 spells CASSDKTSVGYTF. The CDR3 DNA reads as TGTGCCAGCAGTGATAAGACGTCAGTCGGCTACACCTTC.

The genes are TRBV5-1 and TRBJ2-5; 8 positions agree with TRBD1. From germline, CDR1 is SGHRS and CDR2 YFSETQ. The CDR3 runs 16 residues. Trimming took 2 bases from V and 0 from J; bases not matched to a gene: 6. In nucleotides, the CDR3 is TGCGCCAGCAGCTTCGGACAGGGTCGGTACCAAGAGACCCAGTACTTC. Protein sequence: CASSFGQGRYQETQYF.

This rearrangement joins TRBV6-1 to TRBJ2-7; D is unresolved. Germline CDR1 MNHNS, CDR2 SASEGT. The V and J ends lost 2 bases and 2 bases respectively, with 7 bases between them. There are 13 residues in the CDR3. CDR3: CASSEWIPYEQYF. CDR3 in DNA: TGTGCCAGCAGTGAATGGATTCCCTACGAGCAGTACTTC.

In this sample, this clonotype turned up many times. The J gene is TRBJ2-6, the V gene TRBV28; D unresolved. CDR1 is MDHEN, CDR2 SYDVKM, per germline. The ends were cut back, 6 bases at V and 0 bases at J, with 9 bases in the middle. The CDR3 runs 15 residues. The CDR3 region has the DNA TGTGCCAGCAGCTCCCCCGGCTCTGGGGCCAACGTCCTGACTTTC. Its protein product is CASSSPGSGANVLTF.

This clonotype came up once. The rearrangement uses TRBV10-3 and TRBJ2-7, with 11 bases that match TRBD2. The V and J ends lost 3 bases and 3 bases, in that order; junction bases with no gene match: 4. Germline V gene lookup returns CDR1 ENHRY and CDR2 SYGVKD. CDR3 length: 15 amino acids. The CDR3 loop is CAISDSGRAFYEQYF. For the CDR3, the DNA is TGTGCCATCAGTGATAGCGGGAGGGCCTTCTACGAGCAGTACTTC.

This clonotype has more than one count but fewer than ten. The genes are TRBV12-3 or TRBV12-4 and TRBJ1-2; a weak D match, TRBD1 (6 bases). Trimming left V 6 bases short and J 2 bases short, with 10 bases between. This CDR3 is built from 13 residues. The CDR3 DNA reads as TGTGCCAGCAGGACGGGACAAAACTATGGCTACACCTTC. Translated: CASRTGQNYGYTF.

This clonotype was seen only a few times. For the CDR3, the DNA is TGTGCCAGTAGTATTTTTGAGGGGGCCTCTGGGGCCAACGTCCTGACTTTC. It codes for CASSIFEGASGANVLTF. V and J are TRBV19 and TRBJ2-6; the match to TRBD1 covers 7 bases. This CDR3 is built from 17 residues. The junction had 5 bases not matched to a gene; V was cut back by 3 bases and J by 0 bases. The germline gives CDR1 LNHDA, CDR2 SQIVND (reference sequence).

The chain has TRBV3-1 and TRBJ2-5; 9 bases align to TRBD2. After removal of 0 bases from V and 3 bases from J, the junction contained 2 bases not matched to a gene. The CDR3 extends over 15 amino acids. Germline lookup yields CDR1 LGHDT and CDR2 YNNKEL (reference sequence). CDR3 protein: CASSQDKRGEETQYF. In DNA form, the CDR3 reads TGTGCCAGCAGCCAAGATAAGCGGGGGGAAGAGACCCAGTACTTC.

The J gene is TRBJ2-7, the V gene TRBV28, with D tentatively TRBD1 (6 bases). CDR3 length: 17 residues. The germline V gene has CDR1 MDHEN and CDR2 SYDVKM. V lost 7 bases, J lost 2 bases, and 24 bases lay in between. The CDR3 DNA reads TGTGCCAGCACCTCAGGGGAACGGGGCAGGGTTACCTACGAGCAGTACTTC. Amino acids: CASTSGERGRVTYEQYF.

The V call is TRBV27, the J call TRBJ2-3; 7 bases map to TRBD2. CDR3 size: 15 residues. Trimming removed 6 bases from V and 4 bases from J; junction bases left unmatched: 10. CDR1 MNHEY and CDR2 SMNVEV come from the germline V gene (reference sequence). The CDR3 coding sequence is TGTGCCAGCAGCAATCCGGGACTATCATCAGATACGCAGTATTTT. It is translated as CASSNPGLSSDTQYF.

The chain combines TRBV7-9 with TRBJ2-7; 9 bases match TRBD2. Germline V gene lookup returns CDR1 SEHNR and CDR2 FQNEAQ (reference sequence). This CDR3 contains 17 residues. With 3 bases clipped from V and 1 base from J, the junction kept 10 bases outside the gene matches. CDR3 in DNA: TGTGCCAGCAGCTTCGTTAGCGGGAGTATGAGGTCCTACGAGCAGTACTTC. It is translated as CASSFVSGSMRSYEQYF.

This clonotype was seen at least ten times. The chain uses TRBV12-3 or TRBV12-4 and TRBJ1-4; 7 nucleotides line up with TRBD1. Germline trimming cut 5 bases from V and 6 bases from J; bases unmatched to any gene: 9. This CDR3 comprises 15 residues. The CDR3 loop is CASSSRTGLYEKLFF. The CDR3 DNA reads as TGTGCCAGCAGTAGTCGGACAGGCCTTTATGAAAAACTGTTTTTT.

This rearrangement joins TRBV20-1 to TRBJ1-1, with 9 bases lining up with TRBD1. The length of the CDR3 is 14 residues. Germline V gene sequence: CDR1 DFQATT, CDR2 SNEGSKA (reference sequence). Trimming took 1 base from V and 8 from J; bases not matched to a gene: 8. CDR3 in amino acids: CSARGRTGASEAFF. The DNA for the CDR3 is TGCAGTGCTAGAGGTAGGACAGGGGCTTCGGAAGCTTTCTTT.

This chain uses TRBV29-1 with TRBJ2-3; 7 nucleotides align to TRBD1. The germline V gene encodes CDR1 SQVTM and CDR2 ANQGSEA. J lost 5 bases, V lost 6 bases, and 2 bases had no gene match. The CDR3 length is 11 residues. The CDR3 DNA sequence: TGCAGCGTGACAGGGAAAGATACGCAGTATTTT. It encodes CSVTGKDTQYF.

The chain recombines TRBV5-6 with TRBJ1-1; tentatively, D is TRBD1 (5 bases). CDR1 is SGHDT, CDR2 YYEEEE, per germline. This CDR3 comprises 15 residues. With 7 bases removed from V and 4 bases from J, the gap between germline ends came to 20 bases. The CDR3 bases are TGTGCCAGCGACTCAAATGAAAGGGGCGGCACTGAAGCTTTCTTT. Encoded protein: CASDSNERGGTEAFF.

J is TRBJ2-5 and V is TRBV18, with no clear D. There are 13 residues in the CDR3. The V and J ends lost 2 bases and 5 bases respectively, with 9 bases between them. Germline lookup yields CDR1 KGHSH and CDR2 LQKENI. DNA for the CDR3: TGTGCCAGCTCACCAACCGATTTGGAGACCCAGTACTTC. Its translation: CASSPTDLETQYF.